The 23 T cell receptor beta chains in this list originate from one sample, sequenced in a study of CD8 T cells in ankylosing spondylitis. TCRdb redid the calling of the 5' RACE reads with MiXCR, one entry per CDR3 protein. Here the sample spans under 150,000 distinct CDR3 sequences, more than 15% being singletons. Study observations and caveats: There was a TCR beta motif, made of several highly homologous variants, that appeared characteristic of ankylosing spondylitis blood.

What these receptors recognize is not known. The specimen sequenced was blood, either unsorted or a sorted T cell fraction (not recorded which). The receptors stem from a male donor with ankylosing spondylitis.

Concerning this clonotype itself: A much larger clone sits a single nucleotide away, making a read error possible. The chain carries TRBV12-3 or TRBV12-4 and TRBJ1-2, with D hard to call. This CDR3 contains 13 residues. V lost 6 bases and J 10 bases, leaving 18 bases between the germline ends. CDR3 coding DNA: TGTGCCAGCAGCCTGACCGTATGGGGTGACTACACCTTC. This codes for CASSLTVWGDYTF.

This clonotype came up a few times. CDR3 sequence reads: CSVEDPMTGDPTGANVLTF. The CDR3 DNA reads as TGCAGCGTTGAAGATCCGATGACAGGGGATCCCACTGGGGCCAACGTCCTGACTTTC. The rearrangement links TRBV29-1 to TRBJ2-6; 8 positions match TRBD1. Germline V gene data show CDR1 as SQVTM and CDR2 as ANQGSEA. The CDR3 length is 19 residues. Trimming removed 0 bases from V and 2 bases from J; junction bases left unmatched: 12.

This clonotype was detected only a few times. The CDR3 region is CASSQGAVGSGELFF. In DNA form, the CDR3 reads TGCGCCAGCAGCCAAGGGGCGGTTGGCTCCGGGGAGCTGTTTTTT. The chain joins TRBV4-3 to TRBJ2-2; D not resolved. CDR1 LGHNA and CDR2 YSLEER come from the germline V gene. Trimming stripped 1 base from V and 6 bases from J, with 12 bases between. The length of the CDR3 is 15 residues.

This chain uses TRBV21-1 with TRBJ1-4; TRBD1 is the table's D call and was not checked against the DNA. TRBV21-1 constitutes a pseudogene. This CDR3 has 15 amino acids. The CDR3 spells CASAPKDRANEKLFF. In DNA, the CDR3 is TGTGCCAGCGCTCCCAAGGACAGGGCAAATGAAAAACTGTTTTTT.

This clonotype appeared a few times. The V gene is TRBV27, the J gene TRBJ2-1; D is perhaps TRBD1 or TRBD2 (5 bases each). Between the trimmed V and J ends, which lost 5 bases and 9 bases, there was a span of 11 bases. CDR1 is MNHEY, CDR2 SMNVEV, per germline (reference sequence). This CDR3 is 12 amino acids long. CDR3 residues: CASSTQGVEQFF. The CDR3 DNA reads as TGTGCCAGCAGTACTCAGGGAGTTGAGCAGTTCTTC.

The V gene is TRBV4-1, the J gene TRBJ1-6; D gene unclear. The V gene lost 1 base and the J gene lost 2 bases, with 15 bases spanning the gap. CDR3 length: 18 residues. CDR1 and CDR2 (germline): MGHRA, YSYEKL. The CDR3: CASSQGASQDTYNSPLHF. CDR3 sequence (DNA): TGCGCCAGCAGCCAAGGGGCCAGCCAAGACACCTATAATTCACCCCTCCACTTT.

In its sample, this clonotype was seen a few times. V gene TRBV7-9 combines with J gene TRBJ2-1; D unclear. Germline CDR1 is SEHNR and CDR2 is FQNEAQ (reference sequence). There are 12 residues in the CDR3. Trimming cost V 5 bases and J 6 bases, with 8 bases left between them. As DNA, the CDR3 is TGTGCCAGCAGCCTGGTCGCCAATGAGCAGTTCTTC. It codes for CASSLVANEQFF. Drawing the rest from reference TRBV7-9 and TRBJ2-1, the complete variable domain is DTGVSQNPRHKITKRGQNVTFRCDPISEHNRLYWYRQTLGQGPEFLTYFQNEAQLEKSRLLSDRFSAERPKGSFSTLEIQRTEQGDSAMYLCASSLVANEQFFGPGTRLTVL.

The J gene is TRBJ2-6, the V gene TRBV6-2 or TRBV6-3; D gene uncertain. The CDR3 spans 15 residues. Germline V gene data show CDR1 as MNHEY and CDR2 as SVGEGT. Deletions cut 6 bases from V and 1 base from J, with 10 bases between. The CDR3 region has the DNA TGTGCCAGCAGCCCCCCCCAATCTGGGGCCAACGTCCTGACTTTC. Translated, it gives CASSPPQSGANVLTF.

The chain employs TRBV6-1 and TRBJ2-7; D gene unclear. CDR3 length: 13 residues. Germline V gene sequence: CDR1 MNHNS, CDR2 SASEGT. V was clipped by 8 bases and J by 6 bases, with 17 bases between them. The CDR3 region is CASGTGPPPEQYF. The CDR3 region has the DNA TGTGCCAGCGGAACCGGGCCCCCGCCCGAGCAGTACTTC.

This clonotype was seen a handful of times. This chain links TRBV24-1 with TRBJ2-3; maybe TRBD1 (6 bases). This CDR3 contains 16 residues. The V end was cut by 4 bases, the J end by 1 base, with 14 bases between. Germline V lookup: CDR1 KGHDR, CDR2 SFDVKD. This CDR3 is CATSEQQGWGTDTQYF. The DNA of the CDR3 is TGTGCCACCAGTGAGCAACAGGGTTGGGGCACAGATACGCAGTATTTT.

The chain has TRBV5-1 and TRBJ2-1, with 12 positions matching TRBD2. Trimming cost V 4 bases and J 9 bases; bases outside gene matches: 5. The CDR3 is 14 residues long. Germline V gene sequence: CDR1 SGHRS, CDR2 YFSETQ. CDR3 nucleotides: TGCGCCAGCAGCCTGGGACTAGCGGGTGGTGAGCAGTTCTTC. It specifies CASSLGLAGGEQFF.

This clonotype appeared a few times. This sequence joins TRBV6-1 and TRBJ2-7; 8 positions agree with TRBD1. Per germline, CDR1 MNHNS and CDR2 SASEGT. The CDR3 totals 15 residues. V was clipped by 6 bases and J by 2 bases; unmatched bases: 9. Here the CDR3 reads CASSLVGTGTYEQYF. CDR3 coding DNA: TGTGCCAGCAGCCTCGTTGGGACAGGTACCTACGAGCAGTACTTC.

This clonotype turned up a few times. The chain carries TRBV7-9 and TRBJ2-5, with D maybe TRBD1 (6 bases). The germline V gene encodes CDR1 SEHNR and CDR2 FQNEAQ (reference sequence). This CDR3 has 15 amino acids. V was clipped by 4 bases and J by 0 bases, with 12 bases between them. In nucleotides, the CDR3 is TGTGCCAGCAGCTCGAACAGGGTTGACCAAGAGACCCAGTACTTC. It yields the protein CASSSNRVDQETQYF. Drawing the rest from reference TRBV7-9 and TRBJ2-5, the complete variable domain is DTGVSQNPRHKITKRGQNVTFRCDPISEHNRLYWYRQTLGQGPEFLTYFQNEAQLEKSRLLSDRFSAERPKGSFSTLEIQRTEQGDSAMYLCASSSNRVDQETQYFGPGTRLLVL.

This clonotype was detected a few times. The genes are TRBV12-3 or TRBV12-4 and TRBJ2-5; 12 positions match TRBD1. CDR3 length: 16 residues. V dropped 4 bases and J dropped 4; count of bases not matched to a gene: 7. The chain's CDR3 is CASSWDRGLPRETQYF. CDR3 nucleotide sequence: TGTGCCAGCAGTTGGGACAGGGGGCTTCCCAGAGAGACCCAGTACTTC.

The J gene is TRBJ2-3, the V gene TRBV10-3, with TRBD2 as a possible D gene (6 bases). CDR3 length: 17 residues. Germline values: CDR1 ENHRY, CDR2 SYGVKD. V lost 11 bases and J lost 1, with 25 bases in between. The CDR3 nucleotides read TGTGCCTCCTCCCAAAGTTGGCGGGGAACGGGCACAGATACGCAGTATTTT. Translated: CASSQSWRGTGTDTQYF.

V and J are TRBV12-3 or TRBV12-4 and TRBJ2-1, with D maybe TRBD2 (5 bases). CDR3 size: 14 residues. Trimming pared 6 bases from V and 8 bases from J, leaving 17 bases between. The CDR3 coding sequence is TGTGCCAGCAGCCGCGGGTGGGTTTCCGATGAGCAGTTCTTC. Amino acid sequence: CASSRGWVSDEQFF.

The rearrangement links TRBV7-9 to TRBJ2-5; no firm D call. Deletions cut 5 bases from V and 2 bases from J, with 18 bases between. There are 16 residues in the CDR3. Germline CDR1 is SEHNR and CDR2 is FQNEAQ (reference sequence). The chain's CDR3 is CASSPPIGWEQETQYF. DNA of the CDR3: TGTGCCAGCAGCCCTCCTATTGGGTGGGAACAAGAGACCCAGTACTTC. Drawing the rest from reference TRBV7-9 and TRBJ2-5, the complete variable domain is DTGVSQNPRHKITKRGQNVTFRCDPISEHNRLYWYRQTLGQGPEFLTYFQNEAQLEKSRLLSDRFSAERPKGSFSTLEIQRTEQGDSAMYLCASSPPIGWEQETQYFGPGTRLLVL.

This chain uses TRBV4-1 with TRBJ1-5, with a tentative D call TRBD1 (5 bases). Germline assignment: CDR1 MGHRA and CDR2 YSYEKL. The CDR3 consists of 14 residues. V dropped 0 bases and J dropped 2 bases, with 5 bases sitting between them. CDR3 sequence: CASSQDRGNQPQHF. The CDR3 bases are TGCGCCAGCAGCCAAGACAGGGGCAATCAGCCCCAGCATTTT.

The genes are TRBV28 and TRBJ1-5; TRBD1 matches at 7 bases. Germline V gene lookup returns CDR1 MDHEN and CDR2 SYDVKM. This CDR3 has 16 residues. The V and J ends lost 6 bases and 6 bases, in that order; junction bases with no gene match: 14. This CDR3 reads CASSWRNRGDGQPQHF. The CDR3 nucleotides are TGTGCCAGCAGCTGGCGGAACAGGGGAGATGGTCAGCCCCAGCATTTT.

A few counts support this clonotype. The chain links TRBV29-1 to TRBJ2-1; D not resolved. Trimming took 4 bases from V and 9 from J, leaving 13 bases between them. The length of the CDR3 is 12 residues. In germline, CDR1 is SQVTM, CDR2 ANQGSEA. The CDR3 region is CSVVAPVSEQFF. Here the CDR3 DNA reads TGCAGCGTTGTCGCTCCGGTCTCTGAGCAGTTCTTC.

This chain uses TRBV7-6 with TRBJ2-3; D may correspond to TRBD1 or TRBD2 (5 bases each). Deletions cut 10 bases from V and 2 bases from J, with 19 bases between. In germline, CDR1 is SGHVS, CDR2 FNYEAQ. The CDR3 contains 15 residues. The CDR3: CATTVGGGATDTQYF. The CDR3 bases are TGTGCCACTACGGTCGGTGGGGGAGCCACAGATACGCAGTATTTT.

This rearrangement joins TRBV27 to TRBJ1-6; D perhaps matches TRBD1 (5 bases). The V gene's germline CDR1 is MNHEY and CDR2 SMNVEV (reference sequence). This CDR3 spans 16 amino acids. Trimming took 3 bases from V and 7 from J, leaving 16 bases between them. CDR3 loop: CASSLWGGGSNSPLHF. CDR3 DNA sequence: TGTGCCAGCAGTTTGTGGGGGGGGGGATCCAATTCACCCCTCCACTTT.

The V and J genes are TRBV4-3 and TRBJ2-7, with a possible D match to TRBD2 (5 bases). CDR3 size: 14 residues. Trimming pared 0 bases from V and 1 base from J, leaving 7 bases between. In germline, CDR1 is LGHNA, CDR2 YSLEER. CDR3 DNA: TGCGCCAGCAGCCAAGATGGGAGATCCTACGAGCAGTACTTC. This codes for CASSQDGRSYEQYF.